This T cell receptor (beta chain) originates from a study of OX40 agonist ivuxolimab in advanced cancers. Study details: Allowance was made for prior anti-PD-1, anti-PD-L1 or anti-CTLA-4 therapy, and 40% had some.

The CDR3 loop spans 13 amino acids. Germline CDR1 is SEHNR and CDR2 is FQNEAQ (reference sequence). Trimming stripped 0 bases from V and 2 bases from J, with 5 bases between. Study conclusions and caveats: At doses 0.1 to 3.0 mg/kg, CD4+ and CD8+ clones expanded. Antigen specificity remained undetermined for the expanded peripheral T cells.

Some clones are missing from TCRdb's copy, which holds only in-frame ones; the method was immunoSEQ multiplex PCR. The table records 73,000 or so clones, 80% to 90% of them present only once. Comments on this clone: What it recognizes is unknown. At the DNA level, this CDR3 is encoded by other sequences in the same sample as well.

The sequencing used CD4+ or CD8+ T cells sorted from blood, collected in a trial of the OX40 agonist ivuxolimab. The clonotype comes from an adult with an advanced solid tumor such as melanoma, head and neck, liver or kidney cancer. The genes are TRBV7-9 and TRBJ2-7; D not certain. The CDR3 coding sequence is TGTGCCAGCAGCTTAGCAGGAGCCTACGAGCAGTACTTC. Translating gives CASSLAGAYEQYF.